The following is a T cell receptor (beta chain) sequence with its context. Antigen specificity is unknown. The sample originates from a study of OX40 agonist ivuxolimab in advanced cancers. Background on the study: Patients were roughly 83% male with ages roughly 20 to 80, mean around 58. Partial responses occurred in three patients (one hepatocellular carcinoma, two cutaneous melanoma).

Trimming left V 0 bases short and J 8 bases short, with 13 bases between. Germline values: CDR1 SGHAT, CDR2 FQNNGV. There are 14 residues in the CDR3. The method was immunoSEQ multiplex PCR; TCRdb's version includes in-frame clones alone and lacks a portion of them. The table lists roughly 75,000 clones, approximately 91% of them singletons. General study findings and limits: In the expanded peripheral T cells, antigen specificity was never determined.

Researchers took blood at baseline, on cycle 4 day 1, and on cycle 7 day 1. Sequenced here: CD4+ or CD8+ T cells sorted from blood, sampled in a trial of the OX40 agonist ivuxolimab. The chain employs TRBV11-2 and TRBJ1-2; D is undetermined. The sequence derives from an adult with an advanced solid tumor such as melanoma, head and neck, liver or kidney cancer. CDR3 sequence reads: CASSLDPASLGYTF. For the CDR3, the DNA is TGTGCCAGCAGCTTAGATCCCGCCTCCTTAGGCTACACCTTC.